This T cell receptor beta chain was obtained from a study of blood T cells in healthy people across ages. Whole-study results and caveats: Since the PBMCs were unsorted, naive and antigen-experienced cells could not be conclusively compared.

This clonotype was recorded a few times. Its antigen is unidentified. The second PCR ran roughly 7 to 11 cycles with a sample-barcoded 5' primer and J-beta primers. There were at least 3 million CDR3-containing paired-end reads obtained from each sample. TCRdb re-derived calls from the 5' RACE reads in MiXCR, one entry per CDR3 protein. The sample has about 1.5 million distinct CDR3 sequences, less than 45% seen once. The germline V gene has CDR1 SGHRS and CDR2 YFSETQ. The ends lost 3 bases at V and 8 bases at J; junction bases unmatched: 7. This CDR3 is 15 amino acids long. The rearrangement joins TRBV5-1 to TRBJ1-4; TRBD1 matches 10 bases. The sequence derives from a woman younger than 35 in good health. Sequences were obtained from blood. The CDR3 region is CASSWRTGGFEKLFF. The CDR3 DNA follows: TGCGCCAGCAGCTGGCGGACAGGGGGATTCGAAAAACTGTTTTTT.